Below are 20 T cell receptor beta chains sequenced from a single sample in a study of regulatory T cells in long-lasting Graves disease. Time point given: persistent/refractory GD, antithyroid drugs over 5 years with positive TRAb. Generation of the TCR library employed RNA extracted from PBMCs. Arm-PCR of CDR3 regions with iRepertoire HTBI primers generated TCR beta libraries. TCRdb processed the multiplex PCR reads anew with MiXCR; each CDR3 protein has one entry. The sample contains 700,000 or so distinct CDR3 sequences, about 32% of which appear only once. The specimen comprised peripheral blood mononuclear cells (PBMCs), sampled when the disease was refractory, from a patient treated with antithyroid drugs. The receptors were sampled from a female donor with Graves disease.

The V call is TRBV2, the J call TRBJ1-2, with a tentative D call TRBD1 (5 bases). The V end was cut by 1 base, the J end by 4 bases, with 22 bases between. Germline assignment: CDR1 SNHLY and CDR2 FYNNEI. This CDR3 comprises 18 residues. The chain's CDR3 is CASSEEFASGARGYGYTF. CDR3 in DNA: TGTGCCAGCAGTGAAGAATTCGCGAGCGGGGCGCGGGGCTATGGCTACACCTTC. Combining the CDR3 with reference TRBV2 and TRBJ1-2 gives the whole variable domain EPEVTQTPSHQVTQMGQEVILRCVPISNHLYFYWYRQILGQKVEFLVSFYNNEISEKSEIFDDQFSVERPDGSNFTLKIRSTKLEDSAMYFCASSEEFASGARGYGYTFGSGTRLTVV.

This clonotype was observed a few times. The V and J genes are TRBV5-1 and TRBJ2-7, with 8 positions matching TRBD2. The germline V gene has CDR1 SGHRS and CDR2 YFSETQ. V shed 0 bases, J shed 7 bases, and the junction held 12 bases outside the gene matches. The CDR3 covers 16 residues. The CDR3 sequence: CASSLDLAGGAGEQYF. The CDR3 coding sequence is TGCGCCAGCAGCTTGGATCTGGCGGGAGGCGCGGGGGAGCAGTACTTC.

This clonotype has a handful of counts. The chain has TRBV6-1 and TRBJ1-5; D unresolved. Germline CDR1 MNHNS, CDR2 SASEGT. The CDR3 contains 15 residues. Trimming cost V 3 bases and J 3 bases, with 12 bases left between them. The CDR3 here is CASSEAQRPNQPQHF. The CDR3 bases are TGTGCCAGCAGTGAGGCTCAAAGGCCCAATCAGCCCCAGCATTTT.

A word on this clonotype: A much more abundant neighbour one base away suggests this may be a read error. The CDR3 DNA reads as TGTGCCAGCAGTTCTAGCGTCAAGAACGCCGGGGAGCTGTTTTTT. This translates into CASSSSVKNAGELFF. The chain combines TRBV12-3 or TRBV12-4 with TRBJ2-2; D might be TRBD2 (6 bases). The CDR3 runs to 15 residues.

This sequence joins TRBV30 and TRBJ1-5; 8 bases match TRBD1. Germline CDR1 GTSNPN, CDR2 SVGIG (reference sequence). The CDR3 is 14 amino acids. The V gene end was trimmed by 4 bases and the J gene end by 5 bases; junction bases not matched to a gene: 7. This CDR3 is CAWKDGTGDQPQHF. CDR3 DNA: TGTGCCTGGAAGGACGGGACAGGAGATCAGCCCCAGCATTTT.

The chain couples TRBV5-1 to TRBJ1-1; possibly TRBD1 for D (5 bases). The CDR3 has 15 amino acids. V was shortened by 2 bases and J by 4 bases, with 15 bases between the two germline ends. Germline CDR1 and CDR2: SGHRS and YFSETQ. The chain's CDR3 is CASSFNTGVGTEAFF. The CDR3 bases are TGCGCCAGCAGCTTCAACACAGGTGTTGGCACTGAAGCTTTCTTT. Together with reference TRBV5-1 and TRBJ1-1, the CDR3 gives the full variable domain: KAGVTQTPRYLIKTRGQQVTLSCSPISGHRSVSWYQQTPGQGLQFLFEYFSETQRNKGNFPGRFSGRQFSNSRSEMNVSTLELGDSALYLCASSFNTGVGTEAFFGQGTRLTVV.

The chain uses TRBV6-5 and TRBJ1-2, with 8 bases identical to TRBD1. The V gene's germline CDR1 is MNHEY and CDR2 SVGAGI. Trimming at V came to 0 bases and at J to 5 bases, leaving 11 bases not matched to a gene. The CDR3 loop spans 17 amino acids. CDR3 nucleotide sequence: TGTGCCAGCAGTTACTCGATTCGTCAGGACAGGGTATATGGCTACACCTTC. Translation: CASSYSIRQDRVYGYTF.

The chain joins TRBV11-2 to TRBJ2-2, with a possible D match to TRBD1 (6 bases). Germline CDR1 reads SGHAT; CDR2 reads FQNNGV. With 4 bases removed from V and 3 bases from J, the gap between germline ends came to 9 bases. This CDR3 is 14 amino acids long. Written as DNA, the CDR3 is TGTGCCAGCAGCTCACAGGGATACACCGGGGAGCTGTTTTTT. It yields the protein CASSSQGYTGELFF.

V is TRBV19 and J is TRBJ2-5; D is possibly TRBD1 or TRBD2 (5 bases each). Trimming stripped 7 bases from V and 2 bases from J, with 17 bases between. Germline-derived CDR1 and CDR2 are LNHDA and SQIVND (reference sequence). The CDR3 contains 15 residues. In DNA form, the CDR3 reads TGTGCCAGTAAAGGCAGGGACCAACCGCAAGAGACCCAGTACTTC. Translation gives CASKGRDQPQETQYF.

The table lists this clonotype with many counts. This chain links TRBV7-9 with TRBJ2-5; 9 bases are shared with TRBD1. Germline-derived CDR1 and CDR2 are SEHNR and FQNEAQ (reference sequence). The CDR3 length is 15 residues. V lost 2 bases and J lost 2; bases outside the gene matches: 3. The CDR3 nucleotides are TGTGCCAGCAGCTTATGGGGACAGGGTCAAGAGACCCAGTACTTC. It translates to CASSLWGQGQETQYF.

The chain joins TRBV24-1 to TRBJ1-5; TRBD1 might be the D (5 bases). V was pared by 5 bases and J by 4 bases, with 14 bases between. Germline-derived CDR1 and CDR2 are KGHDR and SFDVKD. The length of the CDR3 is 15 residues. DNA of the CDR3: TGTGCCACCAGTGCCGCCGGGGCAGGGAATCAGCCCCAGCATTTT. As protein: CATSAAGAGNQPQHF.

The chain recombines TRBV25-1 with TRBJ1-1, with no clear D. Germline V gene sequence: CDR1 MGHDK, CDR2 SYGVNS. The CDR3 contains 14 residues. Trimming removed 5 bases from V and 1 base from J, with 11 bases in between. The CDR3 region has the DNA TGTGCCAGCAGTCGACAAGGGAAGAACACTGAAGCTTTCTTT. Amino acid sequence: CASSRQGKNTEAFF. Filled out from reference TRBV25-1 and TRBJ1-1, the complete variable domain reads EADIYQTPRYLVIGTGKKITLECSQTMGHDKMYWYQQDPGMELHLIHYSYGVNSTEKGDLSSESTVSRIRTEHFPLTLESARPSHTSQYLCASSRQGKNTEAFFGQGTRLTVV.

This clonotype was seen a few times. This sequence joins TRBV7-9 and TRBJ2-4; 8 bases match TRBD1. CDR3 length: 12 residues. V was pared by 8 bases and J by 6 bases, with 3 bases of the junction left unmatched. Germline V CDR1 and CDR2: SEHNR, FQNEAQ (reference sequence). The DNA for the CDR3 is TGTGCCAGCGGACAGGGAGTAAACATTCAGTACTTC. This translates into CASGQGVNIQYF.

This clonotype turned up a few times. The chain combines TRBV6-1 with TRBJ1-2, with TRBD1 identical over 8 bases. This CDR3 is 15 amino acids long. CDR1 is MNHNS, CDR2 SASEGT, per germline. V lost 6 bases to trimming and J lost 0 bases; unmatched junction nucleotides: 6. The CDR3 DNA is TGTGCCAGCAGGGACAGGGTCCCATCTAACTATGGCTACACCTTC. This translates into CASRDRVPSNYGYTF.

The rearrangement uses TRBV12-3 or TRBV12-4 and TRBJ2-1, with D perhaps matching TRBD1 or TRBD2 (5 bases each). Trimming pared 4 bases from V and 9 bases from J, leaving 16 bases between. The CDR3 totals 14 residues. In nucleotides, the CDR3 is TGTGCCAGCAGTTCCGGGTGGGAGCAGGGTGAGCAGTTCTTC. Its translation: CASSSGWEQGEQFF.

The V and J genes are TRBV27 and TRBJ1-5, with a possible D match to TRBD1 (5 bases). V shed 5 bases and J shed 9 bases, with 17 bases lying between them. CDR3 size: 14 residues. CDR1 MNHEY and CDR2 SMNVEV come from the germline V gene (reference sequence). The CDR3 spells CASSLGTSVAPQHF. CDR3 nucleotide sequence: TGTGCCAGCAGTCTCGGGACCTCCGTGGCGCCCCAGCATTTT.

J is TRBJ1-1 and V is TRBV30; the D is unclear. V dropped 3 bases and J dropped 1 base, with 6 bases sitting between them. The CDR3 spans 12 residues. The germline V gene encodes CDR1 GTSNPN and CDR2 SVGIG (reference sequence). This CDR3 reads CAWSRENTEAFF. The CDR3 DNA reads as TGTGCCTGGAGCCGAGAGAACACTGAAGCTTTCTTT.

On this clonotype: No conserved phenylalanine or tryptophan ends this CDR3, so it is likely a read error. V is TRBV6-1 and J is TRBJ2-7, with D possibly being TRBD2 (5 bases). The germline gives CDR1 MNHNS, CDR2 SASEGT. The CDR3 covers 15 residues. V was cut by 6 bases and J by 2 bases, with 17 bases left in between. In nucleotides, the CDR3 is TGTGCCAGCAGCACCGAGGGCCTCTCCACCTACGAGCAGTACCTC. Translation: CASSTEGLSTYEQYL.

In this sample, this clonotype turned up a few times. V is TRBV6-1 and J is TRBJ2-5, with a possible D match to TRBD1 (6 bases). With 4 bases removed from V and 4 bases from J, the gap between germline ends came to 19 bases. Per the germline V gene, CDR1 is MNHNS and CDR2 is SASEGT. The CDR3 is 16 residues long. This chain's CDR3 is CASSALKSQGIETQYF. CDR3 sequence (DNA): TGTGCCAGCAGTGCACTAAAATCACAGGGTATAGAGACCCAGTACTTC.

This clonotype was recorded a few times. The rearrangement links TRBV4-1 to TRBJ2-7, with TRBD2 matching 12 bases. CDR1 is MGHRA and CDR2 is YSYEKL in the germline V gene. This CDR3 has 16 amino acids. The V segment lost 3 bases and the J segment 2 bases; nucleotides outside the gene matches: 5. This CDR3 is CASSHASGRAAYEQYF. The DNA of the CDR3 is TGCGCCAGCAGCCATGCTAGCGGGAGGGCCGCCTACGAGCAGTACTTC.